This T cell receptor beta chain was retrieved from a study of T cell repertoires in cytomegalovirus infection. Study-level background: Indications came from public TCR beta signatures; they pointed to CMV infection and to a matching HLA type.

TCRdb used MiXCR to reprocess the reads, holding one entry per CDR3 protein. Here the sample spans approximately 550,000 distinct CDR3 sequences, about 15% being singletons. This clonotype came up many times. The germline V gene encodes CDR1 SEHNR and CDR2 FQNEAQ (reference sequence). The ends were cut back, 2 bases at V and 11 bases at J, with 13 bases in the middle. CDR3 length: 13 residues. This receptor was obtained from a human donor in good health (CMV status not recorded). Some clones in this sample may be carry-over from other donors' samples. The sequenced sample consisted of CD8+ T cells from PBMCs. The V gene is TRBV7-9, the J gene TRBJ1-5; possible D gene TRBD1, 5 bases. CDR3 in DNA: TGTGCCAGCAGCTTACCCGGGGGGGAAGCCCAGCATTTT. As protein: CASSLPGGEAQHF.